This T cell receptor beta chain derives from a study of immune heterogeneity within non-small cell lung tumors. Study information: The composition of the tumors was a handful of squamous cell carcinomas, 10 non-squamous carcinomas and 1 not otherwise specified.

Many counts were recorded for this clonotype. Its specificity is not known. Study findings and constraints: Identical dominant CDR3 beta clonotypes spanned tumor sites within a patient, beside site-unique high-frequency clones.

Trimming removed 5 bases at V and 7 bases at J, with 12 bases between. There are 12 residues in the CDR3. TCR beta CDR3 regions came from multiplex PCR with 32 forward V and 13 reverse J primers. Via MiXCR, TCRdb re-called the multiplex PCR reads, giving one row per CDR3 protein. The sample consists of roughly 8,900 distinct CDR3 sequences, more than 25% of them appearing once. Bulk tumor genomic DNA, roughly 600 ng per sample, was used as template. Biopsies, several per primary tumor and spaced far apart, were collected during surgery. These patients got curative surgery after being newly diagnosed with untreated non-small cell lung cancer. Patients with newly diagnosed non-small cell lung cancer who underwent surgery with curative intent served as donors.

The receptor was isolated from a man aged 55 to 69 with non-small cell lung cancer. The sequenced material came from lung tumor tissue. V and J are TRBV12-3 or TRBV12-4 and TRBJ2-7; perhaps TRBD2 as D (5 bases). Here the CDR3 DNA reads TGTGCCAGCAGTGGCGGGCGTTGGGAGCAGTACTTC. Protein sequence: CASSGGRWEQYF.